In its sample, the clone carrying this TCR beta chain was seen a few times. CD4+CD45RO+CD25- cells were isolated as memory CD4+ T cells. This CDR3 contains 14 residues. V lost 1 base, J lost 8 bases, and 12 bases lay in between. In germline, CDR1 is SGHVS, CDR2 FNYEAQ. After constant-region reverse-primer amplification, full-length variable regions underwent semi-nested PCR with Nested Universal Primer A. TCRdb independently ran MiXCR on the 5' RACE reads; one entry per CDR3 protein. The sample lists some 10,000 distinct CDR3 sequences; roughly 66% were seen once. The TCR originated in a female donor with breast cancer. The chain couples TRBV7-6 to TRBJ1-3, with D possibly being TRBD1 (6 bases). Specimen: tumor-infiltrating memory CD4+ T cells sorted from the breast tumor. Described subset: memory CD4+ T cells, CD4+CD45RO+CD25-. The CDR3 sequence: CASSLDQGRHTIYF. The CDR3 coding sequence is TGTGCCAGCAGCTTAGATCAGGGGAGACACACCATATATTTT.